The 27 T cell receptor beta chains given below trace back to one sample, sequenced in a study of blood T cell repertoires in COVID-19. The assay was immunoSEQ multiplex PCR, and TCRdb's table has in-frame clones only and misses some. The sample lists about 55,000 clones; more than 70% were seen once. The specimen was peripheral blood. Source of these receptors: a human donor in a cohort sampled during active COVID-19.

The chain carries TRBV5-1 and TRBJ2-7; perhaps TRBD2 as D (5 bases). Germline V gene lookup returns CDR1 SGHRS and CDR2 YFSETQ. V was trimmed by 4 bases and J by 3 bases, leaving 17 bases between them. This CDR3 has 15 residues. CDR3: CASSPERTGIYEQYF. CDR3 nucleotide sequence: TGCGCCAGCAGCCCGGAGAGGACCGGGATCTACGAGCAGTACTTC.

The rearrangement uses TRBV5-1 and TRBJ2-7, with D perhaps TRBD1 (5 bases). CDR1 and CDR2 (germline): SGHRS, YFSETQ. The CDR3 is 14 amino acids. The V end was cut by 7 bases, the J end by 0 bases, with 14 bases between. The CDR3 spells CASSPEQGSYEQYF. The DNA for the CDR3 is TGCGCCAGCTCCCCCGAGCAGGGCTCCTACGAGCAGTACTTC.

This clone turned up a few times. The genes are TRBV10-3 and TRBJ1-1; tentatively, D is TRBD1 (5 bases). The V end lost 4 bases, the J end lost 1 base, and 10 bases lay between the germline ends. Per germline, CDR1 ENHRY and CDR2 SYGVKD. This CDR3 spans 14 amino acids. The CDR3 region has the DNA TGTGCCATCAGTGTTGGGGCTGGGAACACTGAAGCTTTCTTT. Its protein product is CAISVGAGNTEAFF.

The J gene is TRBJ1-4, the V gene TRBV6-6; 11 nucleotides agree with TRBD1. V shed 2 bases, J shed 8 bases, and the junction held 4 bases outside the gene matches. CDR3 size: 15 residues. CDR1 and CDR2 (germline): MNHNY, SVGAGI (reference sequence). CDR3: CASSYGTGGAEKLFF. For the CDR3, the DNA is TGTGCCAGCAGTTACGGGACAGGGGGAGCCGAAAAACTGTTTTTT.

The CDR3 protein is CASSLQYTEAFF. The CDR3 DNA sequence: TGTGCCAGCAGCTTGCAGTACACTGAAGCTTTCTTT. The gene calls are TRBV7-2 and TRBJ1-1; unclear D gene. V was clipped by 3 bases and J by 3 bases, with 5 bases between them. Germline lookup yields CDR1 SGHTA and CDR2 FQGNSA. The CDR3 has 12 amino acids.

CDR3 protein: CATSRDGEWDEQFF. CDR3 DNA: TGTGCCACCAGCAGAGATGGGGAGTGGGATGAGCAGTTCTTC. This chain uses TRBV15 with TRBJ2-1; perhaps TRBD2 as D (5 bases). The CDR3 is 14 residues long. V was shortened by 0 bases and J by 8 bases, with 11 bases between the two germline ends. Germline CDR1 and CDR2: LNHNV and YYDKDF (reference sequence). Supplemented by reference TRBV15 and TRBJ2-1, the full variable domain reads DAMVIQNPRYQVTQFGKPVTLSCSQTLNHNVMYWYQQKSSQAPKLLFHYYDKDFNNEADTPDNFQSRRPNTSFCFLDIRSPGLGDTAMYLCATSRDGEWDEQFFGPGTRLTVL.

This clone showed up just a few times. The rearrangement joins TRBV11-2 to TRBJ1-4; a possible D gene is TRBD1 (5 bases). CDR3 length: 14 residues. Trimming stripped 4 bases from V and 3 bases from J, with 9 bases between. Per the germline V gene, CDR1 is SGHAT and CDR2 is FQNNGV. This CDR3 reads CASSSWGANEKLFF. CDR3 DNA: TGTGCCAGCAGCTCCTGGGGGGCTAATGAAAAACTGTTTTTT.

This chain joins TRBV6-1 and TRBJ1-3; D is possibly TRBD1 (6 bases). V lost 4 bases, J lost 0 bases, and 13 bases lay in between. CDR1 is MNHNS, CDR2 SASEGT, per germline. This CDR3 contains 16 residues. The CDR3: CASSAALRGSGNTIYF. The CDR3 DNA follows: TGTGCCAGCAGTGCCGCCCTCAGGGGCTCTGGAAACACCATATATTTT.

V gene TRBV5-1 combines with J gene TRBJ2-1; D may be TRBD2 (6 bases). The V gene lost 0 bases and the J gene lost 4 bases, with 14 bases spanning the gap. This CDR3 region has 16 residues. Per germline, CDR1 SGHRS and CDR2 YFSETQ. The CDR3, as DNA: TGCGCCAGCAGCTTGGAGTTTTGGCGGGGATACAATGAGCAGTTCTTC. It translates to CASSLEFWRGYNEQFF.

There are a few counts of this clone. This sequence joins TRBV7-3 and TRBJ1-6; D unresolved. Trimming stripped 5 bases from V and 7 bases from J, with 15 bases between. Germline CDR1 reads SGHTA; CDR2 reads FQGTGA. The CDR3 consists of 15 residues. CDR3 protein: CASSRSGGSNSPLHF. For the CDR3, the DNA is TGTGCCAGCAGCCGCTCGGGAGGGAGCAATTCACCCCTCCACTTT.

The V call is TRBV5-6, the J call TRBJ1-2, with 7 positions matching TRBD1. The germline CDR1 and CDR2 sequences are SGHDT and YYEEEE. V lost 4 bases and J lost 2; bases outside the gene matches: 2. CDR3 size: 13 residues. The CDR3 region has the DNA TGTGCCAGCAGCCCAGGGGGGAACTATGGCTACACCTTC. This sequence encodes CASSPGGNYGYTF.

The V call is TRBV27, the J call TRBJ1-4, with TRBD1 matching 10 bases. Germline loops: CDR1 MNHEY, CDR2 SMNVEV (reference sequence). The CDR3 spans 14 residues. The V gene end was trimmed by 5 bases and the J gene end by 8 bases; junction bases not matched to a gene: 5. CDR3 sequence (DNA): TGTGCCAGCAGTCGACAGGGGGCAGGCGAAAAACTGTTTTTT. Translated: CASSRQGAGEKLFF.

This clone has only a few counts. The chain recombines TRBV2 with TRBJ2-7; 9 nucleotides match TRBD2. This CDR3 has 15 amino acids. V lost 6 bases to trimming and J lost 5 bases; unmatched junction nucleotides: 11. Per germline, CDR1 SNHLY and CDR2 FYNNEI. The CDR3 reads CASSLGGGAFNEQYF. The DNA for the CDR3 is TGTGCCAGCAGCCTAGGCGGGGGGGCCTTTAACGAGCAGTACTTC.

The rearrangement uses TRBV6-5 and TRBJ1-2; 7 bases align to TRBD1. V shed 4 bases and J 6 bases; nucleotides not matched to a gene: 5. This CDR3 has 13 residues. Germline V gene sequence: CDR1 MNHEY, CDR2 SVGAGI. CDR3 residues: CASSSWTGDGYTF. The CDR3, as DNA: TGTGCCAGCAGTTCTTGGACAGGAGATGGCTACACCTTC.

The V and J genes are TRBV2 and TRBJ2-2; the match to TRBD1 covers 9 bases. CDR3 size: 14 residues. CDR1 and CDR2 from the germline V gene are SNHLY and FYNNEI. V was pared by 7 bases and J by 2 bases, with 2 bases of the junction left unmatched. The CDR3 coding sequence is TGTGCCAGCACGGGACAGGGAAACACCGGGGAGCTGTTTTTT. The encoded protein is CASTGQGNTGELFF.

The chain recombines TRBV27 with TRBJ2-5; TRBD1 might be the D (6 bases). Germline V gene data show CDR1 as MNHEY and CDR2 as SMNVEV (reference sequence). V was cut by 2 bases and J by 1 base, with 8 bases left in between. The CDR3 spans 14 residues. The CDR3 sequence: CASSLEDSQETQYF. The CDR3 nucleotides are TGTGCCAGCAGTTTAGAGGACAGCCAAGAGACCCAGTACTTC.

This chain connects TRBV11-2 to TRBJ2-2; 13 bases map to TRBD2. In germline, CDR1 is SGHAT, CDR2 FQNNGV. The CDR3 runs to 18 residues. The ends lost 10 bases at V and 1 base at J; junction bases unmatched: 12. CDR3 nucleotide sequence: TGTGCCACCACTGTAGGACTAGCGGGAGTGAGGAACACCGGGGAGCTGTTTTTT. Translating gives CATTVGLAGVRNTGELFF.

The chain has TRBV10-1 and TRBJ2-7; TRBD1 aligns across 7 bases. The CDR3 consists of 15 residues. Trimming took 0 bases from V and 4 from J; bases not matched to a gene: 6. Germline CDR1 reads WNHNN; CDR2 reads SYGVQD (reference sequence). The CDR3 nucleotides read TGCGCCAGCAGTGAGTCTGAACAGGGGTTGTACGAGCAGTACTTC. This codes for CASSESEQGLYEQYF.

CDR3 nucleotides: TGTGCCAGCAGTTCCGGACAGAGGGGGCGTGGACAGCCCCAGCATTTT. It yields the protein CASSSGQRGRGQPQHF. This sequence joins TRBV28 and TRBJ1-5, with TRBD1 matching 7 bases. This CDR3 is 16 amino acids long. CDR1 and CDR2 (germline): MDHEN, SYDVKM. The junction had 13 bases not matched to a gene; V was cut back by 4 bases and J by 7 bases. Filled out from reference TRBV28 and TRBJ1-5, the complete variable domain reads DVKVTQSSRYLVKRTGEKVFLECVQDMDHENMFWYRQDPGLGLRLIYFSYDVKMKEKGDIPEGYSVSREKKERFSLILESASTNQTSMYLCASSSGQRGRGQPQHFGDGTRLSIL.

The J gene is TRBJ1-5, the V gene TRBV15, with unresolved D. CDR3 length: 16 amino acids. Looked up from germline, CDR1 is LNHNV and CDR2 is YYDKDF (reference sequence). V was pared by 0 bases and J by 4 bases, with 13 bases between. CDR3 sequence: CATSRDSGQVNQPQHF. In DNA form, the CDR3 reads TGTGCCACCAGCAGAGATAGTGGGCAGGTAAATCAGCCCCAGCATTTT.

The genes are TRBV5-1 and TRBJ2-1; the match to TRBD1 covers 10 bases. Germline values: CDR1 SGHRS, CDR2 YFSETQ. After removal of 5 bases from V and 11 bases from J, the junction contained 13 bases not matched to a gene. The CDR3 is 15 residues long. CDR3 region: CASSSGTGDTMQQFF. CDR3 DNA: TGCGCCAGCAGTTCGGGGACAGGGGACACAATGCAGCAGTTCTTC.

The chain couples TRBV10-3 to TRBJ2-1, with 8 bases lining up with TRBD1. V lost 3 bases to trimming and J lost 8 bases; unmatched junction nucleotides: 9. Germline V gives CDR1 ENHRY, CDR2 SYGVKD. The CDR3 has 15 residues. The CDR3 bases are TGTGCCATCAGTGAATCCAGGGGGCCAGGGGATGAGCAGTTCTTC. Translating it yields CAISESRGPGDEQFF.

This clone has more than one count but fewer than ten. The genes are TRBV11-3 and TRBJ2-7; perhaps TRBD2 as D (6 bases). V was pared by 5 bases and J by 1 base, with 12 bases between. The CDR3 contains 14 residues. Germline V gene data show CDR1 as SGHNT and CDR2 as YENEEA. CDR3 DNA sequence: TGTGCCAGCAGCCCTTCCGGGAGTTCCTACGAGCAGTACTTC. Its translation is CASSPSGSSYEQYF.

The chain's CDR3 is CASSLGGTSQYNEQFF. The CDR3 region has the DNA TGCGCCAGCAGCCTAGGTGGGACTAGCCAATACAATGAGCAGTTCTTC. V usage is TRBV5-1 and J usage is TRBJ2-1; 9 bases agree with TRBD2. The germline V gene encodes CDR1 SGHRS and CDR2 YFSETQ. Losses at the gene ends were 4 bases for V and 4 bases for J; bases not matched to a gene: 9. There are 16 residues in the CDR3. Variable domain in full (rest from reference TRBV5-1 and TRBJ2-1): KAGVTQTPRYLIKTRGQQVTLSCSPISGHRSVSWYQQTPGQGLQFLFEYFSETQRNKGNFPGRFSGRQFSNSRSEMNVSTLELGDSALYLCASSLGGTSQYNEQFFGPGTRLTVL.

V gene TRBV19 combines with J gene TRBJ2-7; 9 bases match TRBD1. The CDR3 totals 15 residues. After removal of 5 bases from V and 2 bases from J, the junction contained 7 bases not matched to a gene. The germline V gene has CDR1 LNHDA and CDR2 SQIVND (reference sequence). The CDR3 reads CASSLPGQGPYEQYF. The CDR3, as DNA: TGTGCCAGTAGTCTACCGGGACAGGGTCCCTACGAGCAGTACTTC.

The chain uses TRBV5-4 and TRBJ1-1; tentatively, D is TRBD1 (5 bases). Germline V gene data show CDR1 as SGHNT and CDR2 as YYREEE (reference sequence). Trimming removed 4 bases at V and 1 base at J, with 23 bases between. CDR3 length equals 18 residues. CDR3 in amino acids: CASSGGGAPQGRNTEAFF. CDR3 nucleotides: TGTGCCAGCAGCGGCGGCGGGGCACCCCAGGGTAGGAACACTGAAGCTTTCTTT.

Only one count was recorded for this clone. This CDR3 is CASSSQGSGNTIYF. The CDR3 region has the DNA TGTGCCAGCAGCTCACAGGGATCTGGAAACACCATATATTTT. The chain uses TRBV5-4 and TRBJ1-3, with D tentatively TRBD1 (6 bases). CDR1 and CDR2 (germline): SGHNT, YYREEE (reference sequence). V lost 3 bases, J lost 1 base, and 8 bases lay in between. The CDR3 spans 14 residues. The full variable domain, in which reference TRBV5-4 and TRBJ1-3 provide the parts outside the CDR3, is ETGVTQSPTHLIKTRGQQVTLRCSSQSGHNTVSWYQQALGQGPQFIFQYYREEENGRGNFPPRFSGLQFPNYSSELNVNALELDDSALYLCASSSQGSGNTIYFGEGSWLTVV.